One and the same sample provided the 5 T cell receptor beta chains below, sequenced in a study of beta chain features in type 1 diabetes. Sequenced material consisted of expressed TCRB transcripts (all of the isolated RNA was reverse transcribed). TCRdb's copy holds only in-frame clones and misses some; the assay was immunoSEQ multiplex PCR. This sample has under 850,000 clones, with 13% found just once. Their specific antigens are unknown. Study outcomes and limitations: Shorter TCRB CDR3s, moderately but significantly so, were found in Type 1 diabetes patients in all four CD4+ subsets.

The sequenced sample was naive CD4+ T cells from blood. The receptors stem from a man younger than 30 with type 1 diabetes.

The sample holds a few counts of this clone. The V gene is TRBV30, the J gene TRBJ2-7; D might be TRBD1 (5 bases). The germline CDR1 and CDR2 sequences are GTSNPN and SVGIG (reference sequence). The CDR3 spans 13 residues. The germline V and J ends were trimmed by 0 bases and 3 bases, with 9 bases remaining between them. CDR3 nucleotides: TGTGCCTGGAGTGTCGACAGCCTCTACGAGCAGTACTTC. Protein: CAWSVDSLYEQYF.

This clone has a handful of counts. The rearrangement joins TRBV28 to TRBJ2-3, with D unclear. From germline, CDR1 is MDHEN and CDR2 SYDVKM. The CDR3 sequence is 13 residues long. Trimming stripped 10 bases from V and 0 bases from J, with 11 bases between. The CDR3 sequence is CANRSPSTDTQYF. The CDR3 DNA is TGTGCCAACCGATCTCCCAGCACAGATACGCAGTATTTT.

This clone was seen a few times. The rearrangement uses TRBV5-4 and TRBJ2-3; D gene unclear. This CDR3 contains 14 residues. Between the trimmed V and J ends, which lost 3 bases and 6 bases, there was a span of 14 bases. Germline loops: CDR1 SGHNT, CDR2 YYREEE (reference sequence). The CDR3 region is CASSWASVSDTQYF. The CDR3 DNA reads as TGTGCCAGCAGCTGGGCCAGCGTTAGCGATACGCAGTATTTT.

In this sample, this clone turned up a few times. The V and J genes are TRBV30 and TRBJ1-6; no clear D gene. CDR1 GTSNPN and CDR2 SVGIG come from the germline V gene (reference sequence). The CDR3 covers 11 residues. V gave up 0 bases and J gave up 13 bases, with 7 bases separating them. The CDR3 bases are TGTGCCTGGAGTGTGACGGGCCCCCTCCACTTT. This translates into CAWSVTGPLHF.

V and J are TRBV9 and TRBJ1-6; a weak D match, TRBD1 (5 bases). Germline loops: CDR1 SGDLS, CDR2 YYNGEE. V was clipped by 3 bases and J by 5 bases, with 21 bases between them. CDR3 length: 18 residues. The CDR3 sequence: CASSAQEVGGGNNSPLHF. The CDR3 DNA sequence: TGTGCCAGCAGCGCTCAAGAGGTCGGGGGTGGGAATAATTCACCCCTCCACTTT.